Listed below are T cell receptor beta chains from one sample, sequenced in a study of shared clonotypes between healthy human individuals. Libraries were prepared by immunoSEQ multiplex PCR; TCRdb keeps only in-frame clonotypes and omits some of them. Here the sample spans approximately 500,000 clones, 65% to 85% being singletons. The sample comprised PBMCs. The receptor set was obtained from a woman between 40 and 55 years old in good health. Some clones in this sample may be carry-over from other donors' samples. Each CDR3 is given with its conserved first and last residue. Fields, in order: J gene, V gene, D gene, clone size, CDR3 protein, CDR3 DNA. D genes are given only for firm matches. Expanded clones get a size class; other rows say once, few or many, or leave the size out.

J gene: TRBJ2-1; V gene: TRBV6-6; D gene: -; clone size: -; CDR3 protein: CASSPSRYSYNEQFF; CDR3 DNA: TGTGCCAGCAGCCCGAGCCGATACTCCTACAATGAGCAGTTCTTC
J gene: TRBJ2-7; V gene: TRBV5-4; D gene: TRBD1; clone size: -; CDR3 protein: CASSPGTASSYEQYF; CDR3 DNA: TGTGCCAGCAGCCCCGGGACAGCGAGCTCCTACGAGCAGTACTTC
J gene: TRBJ2-5; V gene: TRBV5-1; D gene: -; clone size: -; CDR3 protein: CASSSVHGETQYF; CDR3 DNA: TGCGCCAGCAGCTCGGTGCACGGGGAGACCCAGTACTTC
J gene: TRBJ2-2; V gene: TRBV6-5; D gene: -; clone size: once; CDR3 protein: CASSSLGGGVTGELFF; CDR3 DNA: TGTGCCAGCAGTTCCCTAGGGGGGGGCGTCACCGGGGAGCTGTTTTTT
J gene: TRBJ1-2; V gene: TRBV10-2; D gene: -; clone size: few; CDR3 protein: CASSEPANYGYTF; CDR3 DNA: TGCGCCAGCAGTGAACCTGCGAACTATGGCTACACCTTC
J gene: TRBJ1-5; V gene: TRBV30; D gene: TRBD1; clone size: -; CDR3 protein: CRQTGGGDQPQHF; CDR3 DNA: TGTAGGCAGACAGGGGGAGGTGATCAGCCCCAGCATTTT
J gene: TRBJ1-5; V gene: TRBV19; D gene: -; clone size: -; CDR3 protein: CASTGPGGDNQPQHF; CDR3 DNA: TGTGCCAGTACAGGGCCGGGAGGGGACAATCAGCCCCAGCATTTT
J gene: TRBJ2-7; V gene: TRBV2; D gene: TRBD1; clone size: -; CDR3 protein: CASSEGTGMGYEQYF; CDR3 DNA: TGTGCCAGCAGTGAAGGGACAGGGATGGGGTACGAGCAGTACTTC
J gene: TRBJ2-7; V gene: TRBV19; D gene: TRBD1; clone size: -; CDR3 protein: CASRPGTGSTYEQYF; CDR3 DNA: TGTGCCAGTAGGCCCGGGACAGGGTCAACCTACGAGCAGTACTTC
J gene: TRBJ2-7; V gene: TRBV29-1; D gene: TRBD2; clone size: -; CDR3 protein: CSVSPGGAYEQYF; CDR3 DNA: TGCAGCGTGAGTCCGGGGGGGGCCTACGAGCAGTACTTC
J gene: TRBJ2-5; V gene: TRBV7-9; D gene: TRBD1; clone size: few; CDR3 protein: CASSAHRDSPSYERYF; CDR3 DNA: TGTGCCAGCAGCGCCCACCGGGACAGTCCATCCTACGAGCGGTACTTC
J gene: TRBJ2-7; V gene: TRBV27; D gene: -; clone size: -; CDR3 protein: CASSLGVAYEQYF; CDR3 DNA: TGTGCCAGCAGTTTGGGGGTGGCCTACGAGCAGTACTTC
J gene: TRBJ1-5; V gene: TRBV6-1; D gene: -; clone size: few; CDR3 protein: CASGQPYSNQPQHF; CDR3 DNA: TGTGCCAGCGGGCAGCCCTATAGCAATCAGCCCCAGCATTTT
J gene: TRBJ1-1; V gene: TRBV6-6; D gene: -; clone size: -; CDR3 protein: CASSPGENTEAFF; CDR3 DNA: TGTGCCAGCAGTCCGGGTGAGAACACTGAAGCTTTCTTT
J gene: TRBJ2-2; V gene: TRBV10-1; D gene: TRBD2; clone size: -; CDR3 protein: CARPPAASGRRYTGGLLF; CDR3 DNA: TGCGCCCGCCCGCCGGCGGCTAGCGGGAGGCGGTACACCGGGGGGCTGCTTTTT
J gene: TRBJ2-1; V gene: TRBV28; D gene: TRBD2; clone size: -; CDR3 protein: CASTYGLAGNEQFF; CDR3 DNA: TGTGCCAGTACCTATGGACTAGCGGGCAATGAGCAGTTCTTC
J gene: TRBJ1-1; V gene: TRBV9; D gene: TRBD1; clone size: -; CDR3 protein: CASRPGTGGTEAFF; CDR3 DNA: TGTGCCAGCCGCCCCGGGACAGGGGGCACTGAAGCTTTCTTT
J gene: TRBJ2-5; V gene: TRBV4-3; D gene: TRBD2; clone size: -; CDR3 protein: CASSQEASGDQETQYF; CDR3 DNA: TGCGCCAGCAGCCAAGAGGCTAGCGGGGACCAAGAGACCCAGTACTTC
J gene: TRBJ2-1; V gene: TRBV30; D gene: TRBD1; clone size: -; CDR3 protein: CAWSVRGTGGHEQFF; CDR3 DNA: TGTGCCTGGAGTGTCCGAGGGACAGGGGGCCATGAGCAGTTCTTC
J gene: TRBJ1-2; V gene: TRBV10-3; D gene: TRBD1; clone size: -; CDR3 protein: CAISSPGTGWLDGYTF; CDR3 DNA: TGTGCCATCAGTAGCCCCGGGACAGGGTGGCTCGATGGCTACACCTTC
J gene: TRBJ1-1; V gene: TRBV18; D gene: -; clone size: few; CDR3 protein: CASSLRPPITSTEAFF; CDR3 DNA: TGTGCCAGCTCACTCCGGCCCCCTATTACGAGCACTGAAGCTTTCTTT
J gene: TRBJ1-1; V gene: TRBV5-1; D gene: -; clone size: -; CDR3 protein: CASSLEPGNTEAFF; CDR3 DNA: TGCGCCAGCAGCTTGGAACCGGGGAACACTGAAGCTTTCTTT
J gene: TRBJ2-3; V gene: TRBV4-2; D gene: TRBD2; clone size: -; CDR3 protein: CASSQDWTSGADTQCF; CDR3 DNA: TGTGCCAGCAGCCAAGATTGGACTAGCGGAGCAGATACGCAGTGTTTT
J gene: TRBJ1-5; V gene: TRBV27; D gene: -; clone size: -; CDR3 protein: CASSHGPAGPQHF; CDR3 DNA: TGTGCCAGCAGCCACGGACCCGCGGGGCCCCAGCATTTT
J gene: TRBJ1-5; V gene: TRBV2; D gene: -; clone size: -; CDR3 protein: CASSDGGTGQPQHF; CDR3 DNA: TGTGCCAGCAGTGACGGGGGGACTGGTCAGCCCCAGCATTTT